This T cell receptor (beta chain) was identified during a study of control samples from healthy donors and cancer patients. Germline V gives CDR1 SEHNR, CDR2 FQNEAQ (reference sequence). The V gene end was trimmed by 4 bases and the J gene end by 3 bases; junction bases not matched to a gene: 10. The CDR3 runs 17 residues. Some clones are missing from TCRdb's copy, which holds only in-frame ones; the method was immunoSEQ multiplex PCR. This sample has around 96,000 clones, with over 85% found just once. The chain uses TRBV7-9 and TRBJ2-2, with 8 bases aligning to TRBD1. Sample: blood. The source is a man aged 18-30 years in good health. The CDR3 region is CASSSIDRGMDTGELFF. CDR3 DNA: TGTGCCAGCAGCTCAATAGACAGGGGCATGGACACCGGGGAGCTGTTTTTT.